A selection of T cell receptor beta chains follows, all from one sample in a study of cytomegalovirus exposure and HLA in healthy donors. Some clones are missing from TCRdb's copy, which holds only in-frame ones; the method was immunoSEQ multiplex PCR. The sample lists 140,000 or so clones; over 60% were seen once. What was sequenced was PBMCs. These receptors were obtained from a man in his forties in good health and CMV-seronegative. The CDR3 runs from the conserved cysteine through the conserved F or W. A D gene is named only where the DNA matches it firmly. Part of the rows lack a size; the others show once, few, many or a class for expanded clones.

size	D	V	J	DNA	CDR3
NA	NA	TRBV11-2	TRBJ2-7	TGTGCCAGCAGCTTACAGGACTCCTACGAGCAGTACTTC	CASSLQDSYEQYF
NA	TRBD1	TRBV18	TRBJ1-2	TGTGCCAGCTCACCGACACCTTCGGACAGGGCAGGCTATGGCTACACCTTC	CASSPTPSDRAGYGYTF
NA	NA	TRBV6-6	TRBJ2-1	TGTGCCAGCAGTCACTCGTTGGGCGATGAGCAGTTCTTC	CASSHSLGDEQFF
NA	NA	TRBV27	TRBJ2-5	TGTGCCAGCAGTCCAGCGGTTCGGGGGACCCAGTACTTC	CASSPAVRGTQYF
NA	NA	TRBV5-6	TRBJ2-3	TGTGCCAGCAGCTTGGGGACATCGCAGTATTTT	CASSLGTSQYF
few	NA	TRBV5-1	TRBJ1-1	TGCGCCAGCAGCTTGGCCGGGGGTTACACTGAAGCTTTCTTT	CASSLAGGYTEAFF
NA	TRBD2	TRBV7-9	TRBJ2-5	TGTGCCAGCAGCCCTCGGGTTAGCGGGGGGGCCCAAGAGACCCAGTACTTC	CASSPRVSGGAQETQYF
NA	TRBD1	TRBV4-2	TRBJ1-6	TGTGCCAGCAGCCAAGCCACAGGGGATAATTCACCCCTCCACTTT	CASSQATGDNSPLHF
NA	TRBD2	TRBV5-1	TRBJ2-5	TGCGCCAGCAGCTTGTCCGGGACTAGCGGGGGAGGGAAGGAGCAGTACTTC	CASSLSGTSGGGKEQYF
NA	NA	TRBV11-2	TRBJ1-1	TGTGCCAGCAGCTTAGGAGGACAGTACACTGAAGCTTTCTTT	CASSLGGQYTEAFF
NA	NA	TRBV7-6	TRBJ2-3	TGTGCCAGCAGCGCGGAGGGGGGGCCGGCAGATACGCAGTATTTT	CASSAEGGPADTQYF
few	NA	TRBV28	TRBJ1-2	TGTGCCAGCCGAGAGGACAGCTCTACCGCTAACTATGGCTACACCTTC	CASREDSSTANYGYTF
NA	TRBD2	TRBV6-1	TRBJ2-7	TGTGCCAGCAGTGGTCTAGCGGGAGTTTTGTCCTACGAGCAGTACTTC	CASSGLAGVLSYEQYF